This T cell receptor (beta chain) was found in a study of T-cell reconstitution after alpha-beta-depleted transplantation in children. During its preparation, the TCRbeta library received unique molecular identifiers. Using its own MiXCR run on the PCR reads, TCRdb lists one record per CDR3 protein. The repertoire holds approximately 200,000 distinct CDR3 sequences, with roughly 15% as singletons. The table lists this clonotype with many counts. The sample was PBMCs from the stem cell graft donor, taken from the stem cell graft. The sequence was obtained from a human donor who donated a stem cell graft to a child with acute lymphoblastic leukemia.

This CDR3 is CASRSEARTEAFF. CDR3 sequence (DNA): TGTGCCAGCAGGTCAGAAGCGAGAACTGAAGCTTTCTTT. The V and J genes are TRBV12-3 or TRBV12-4 and TRBJ1-1; D unclear. Between the trimmed V and J ends, which lost 6 bases and 5 bases, there was a span of 13 bases. CDR3 length: 13 amino acids.